This T cell receptor (beta chain) is drawn from a study of cytomegalovirus exposure and HLA in healthy donors. The primer mix had 60 Vbeta and 13 Jbeta primers. Only in-frame clones appear in the TCRdb table, and some are missing; sequencing was by immunoSEQ multiplex PCR. The sample lists about 200,000 clones, 70% to 80% occurring once. Findings of the study overall: CMV serostatus was the sole immune exposure data available.

Points on this clone: Its antigen is as yet unknown.

The CDR3 is 14 residues long. V was cut by 3 bases and J by 3 bases, with 11 bases left in between. Germline values: CDR1 SNHLY, CDR2 FYNNEI. This sequence joins TRBV2 and TRBJ1-2; D perhaps matches TRBD1 (6 bases). The sample was PBMCs. This sequence was found in a male donor in good health and CMV-seropositive. The CDR3 region has the DNA TGTGCCAGCAGTGACCAGGGGCAGGACTATGGCTACACCTTC. The encoded protein is CASSDQGQDYGYTF.